A single sample gave rise to the 7 T cell receptor beta chains below, sequenced in a study of memory B cells and T cells in multiple sclerosis. These receptors have no known antigen. The table came from immunoSEQ multiplex PCR; TCRdb's copy has only in-frame clones and leaves some out. The table includes 46,000 or so clones, roughly 87% detected once. After stimulus-free culture, autoproliferating CFSE-dim and non-proliferating CFSE-high T cells were sequenced separately. Pooled replicate wells came from approximately 5x10^7 CFSE-labeled PBMCs cultured approximately 7 days without stimulus. The material sequenced was PBMCs from blood kept in culture. The source of these receptors is a human donor with multiple sclerosis.

The CDR3 DNA sequence: TGTGCCAGCAGCCTTACTAGCGGGGGAACTTTCTCCTACGAGCAGTACTTC. Translated, it gives CASSLTSGGTFSYEQYF. This sequence joins TRBV5-8 and TRBJ2-7; 11 bases are shared with TRBD2. V was clipped by 4 bases and J by 0 bases; unmatched bases: 9. The V gene's germline CDR1 is SGHTS and CDR2 YDEGEE. The CDR3 is made up of 17 amino acids.

The chain is built from TRBV5-1 and TRBJ2-1; D is unclear. Germline assignment: CDR1 SGHRS and CDR2 YFSETQ. Trimming removed 0 bases at V and 0 bases at J, with 7 bases between. The CDR3 contains 15 residues. The CDR3 loop is CASSLAQISYNEQFF. The CDR3 nucleotides are TGCGCCAGCAGCTTGGCACAGATCTCCTACAATGAGCAGTTCTTC.

The chain has TRBV5-4 and TRBJ2-7; no reliable D call. V was clipped by 3 bases and J by 0 bases, with 7 bases between them. Looked up from germline, CDR1 is SGHNT and CDR2 is YYREEE (reference sequence). The CDR3 has 13 residues. This chain's CDR3 is CASSSLSSYEQYF. Written as DNA, the CDR3 is TGTGCCAGCAGCTCACTGAGCTCCTACGAGCAGTACTTC.

V and J are TRBV30 and TRBJ1-2; 7 nucleotides align to TRBD1. The CDR3 has 14 residues. V dropped 8 bases and J dropped 4; count of bases not matched to a gene: 13. Germline values: CDR1 GTSNPN, CDR2 SVGIG (reference sequence). In DNA, the CDR3 is TGTGCCGGAACCGGGACAGTTAGAATCTATGGCTACACCTTC. Protein sequence: CAGTGTVRIYGYTF.

CDR3 sequence: CAWSQGINTGELFF. DNA for the CDR3: TGTGCCTGGAGTCAGGGCATCAACACCGGGGAGCTGTTTTTT. The rearrangement uses TRBV30 and TRBJ2-2; possibly TRBD1 for D (5 bases). Germline CDR1 is GTSNPN and CDR2 is SVGIG (reference sequence). The CDR3 covers 14 residues. Trimming stripped 2 bases from V and 2 bases from J, with 9 bases between.

The V gene is TRBV4-1, the J gene TRBJ1-1, with D tentatively TRBD1 (6 bases). CDR3 size: 16 residues. V lost 2 bases to trimming and J lost 6 bases, with 19 bases between them. Germline CDR1 is MGHRA and CDR2 is YSYEKL. The CDR3 sequence is CASSQLTGRGKPEAFF. The DNA of the CDR3 is TGCGCCAGCAGCCAACTGACGGGCAGGGGTAAGCCTGAAGCTTTCTTT.

The chain uses TRBV29-1 and TRBJ1-1; a possible D gene is TRBD1 (6 bases). The length of the CDR3 is 13 residues. Trimming removed 7 bases at V and 3 bases at J, with 15 bases between. Germline CDR1 is SQVTM and CDR2 is ANQGSEA. DNA for the CDR3: TGCAGCGCCCGTAGGGGGGTGGACACTGAAGCTTTCTTT. It yields the protein CSARRGVDTEAFF.